The 23 T cell receptor beta chains given below trace back to one sample, sequenced in a study of T-cell reconstitution after alpha-beta-depleted transplantation in children. The TCRbeta library was prepared with unique molecular identifiers. MiXCR was run by TCRdb on the PCR reads, yielding one entry per CDR3 protein. The table lists over 200,000 distinct CDR3 sequences, approximately 11% of them singletons. Source: PBMCs, taken before TCRalphabeta/CD19-depleted stem cell transplant. The source of these receptors is a child in the first two years of life with acute myeloid leukemia, due to receive a stem cell transplant.

There are a few counts of this clonotype. V is TRBV6-1 and J is TRBJ1-2, with D hard to call. This CDR3 is built from 15 residues. Germline CDR1 is MNHNS and CDR2 is SASEGT. V lost 4 bases to trimming and J lost 2 bases, with 14 bases between them. CDR3 DNA: TGTGCCAGCAGTGGCCGACAAGCAATGAACTATGGCTACACCTTC. As protein: CASSGRQAMNYGYTF.

This clonotype was detected many times. The chain carries TRBV5-5 and TRBJ2-2; D perhaps matches TRBD2 (6 bases). Germline V gene data show CDR1 as SGHKS and CDR2 as YYEKEE (reference sequence). Between the trimmed V and J ends, which lost 1 base and 0 bases, there was a span of 10 bases. The CDR3 consists of 16 residues. The CDR3 reads CASSLLIAANTGELFF. CDR3 coding DNA: TGTGCCAGCAGCTTGCTAATAGCGGCGAACACCGGGGAGCTGTTTTTT.

The table lists this clonotype with many counts. The chain links TRBV7-8 to TRBJ2-7; TRBD2 matches at 10 bases. V was clipped by 2 bases and J by 7 bases; unmatched bases: 8. CDR1 is SGHVS and CDR2 is FQNEAQ in the germline V gene. The CDR3 contains 15 residues. The CDR3 nucleotides read TGTGCCAGCAGCTTACACCTAGCGGGAGCTGGAGAGCAGTACTTC. Translated, it gives CASSLHLAGAGEQYF.

This clonotype was counted ten times or more. The rearrangement uses TRBV12-3 or TRBV12-4 and TRBJ2-1, with 8 bases that match TRBD2. The CDR3 runs to 10 residues. V shed 8 bases and J 9 bases; nucleotides not matched to a gene: 0. CDR3 sequence reads: CASAGGEQFF. The CDR3 nucleotides are TGTGCCAGCGCGGGGGGTGAGCAGTTCTTC.

This clonotype occurred many times. The V call is TRBV5-1, the J call TRBJ2-1, with 9 bases fitting TRBD2. Germline trimming cut 0 bases from V and 0 bases from J; bases unmatched to any gene: 7. This CDR3 is 18 amino acids long. Germline V gene sequence: CDR1 SGHRS, CDR2 YFSETQ. CDR3 in DNA: TGCGCCAGCAGCTTGGTTAGCGGGAGCGACAGCTCCTACAATGAGCAGTTCTTC. It yields the protein CASSLVSGSDSSYNEQFF. The variable domain in full, with the rest retrieved from reference TRBV5-1 and TRBJ2-1, is KAGVTQTPRYLIKTRGQQVTLSCSPISGHRSVSWYQQTPGQGLQFLFEYFSETQRNKGNFPGRFSGRQFSNSRSEMNVSTLELGDSALYLCASSLVSGSDSSYNEQFFGPGTRLTVL.

This clonotype was seen repeatedly, ten times or more. This chain links TRBV7-3 with TRBJ2-2, with no clear D. Germline CDR1 reads SGHTA; CDR2 reads FQGTGA. CDR3 length equals 15 residues. V was shortened by 2 bases and J by 1 base, with 8 bases between the two germline ends. The CDR3 region has the DNA TGTGCCAGCAGCTTAGGACGGTTGAACACCGGGGAGCTGTTTTTT. Amino acid sequence: CASSLGRLNTGELFF. Using reference TRBV7-3 and TRBJ2-2 for the parts outside the CDR3, the full variable domain is GAGVSQTPSNKVTEKGKYVELRCDPISGHTALYWYRQSLGQGPEFLIYFQGTGAADDSGLPNDRFFAVRPEGSVSTLKIQRTERGDSAVYLCASSLGRLNTGELFFGEGSRLTVL.

This clonotype was seen at least ten times. V is TRBV5-1 and J is TRBJ1-1, with a possible D match to TRBD1 (5 bases). V was clipped by 7 bases and J by 0 bases, with 13 bases between them. CDR1 and CDR2 from the germline V gene are SGHRS and YFSETQ. This CDR3 spans 14 amino acids. CDR3 region: CASRRDGVNTEAFF. In nucleotides, the CDR3 is TGCGCCAGCCGACGGGACGGCGTGAACACTGAAGCTTTCTTT.

This clonotype was picked up many times. The chain is built from TRBV2 and TRBJ2-7; TRBD1 aligns across 9 bases. Germline CDR1 and CDR2: SNHLY and FYNNEI. After removal of 10 bases from V and 2 bases from J, the junction contained 6 bases not matched to a gene. The CDR3 is 13 residues long. CDR3 nucleotide sequence: TGTGCCACCGGACGGGACAGGGCCTACGAGCAGTACTTC. This sequence encodes CATGRDRAYEQYF.

This clonotype was counted once. The chain has TRBV10-3 and TRBJ1-2; 11 bases fit TRBD1. The CDR3 is made up of 13 amino acids. Germline lookup yields CDR1 ENHRY and CDR2 SYGVKD. V gave up 4 bases and J gave up 10 bases; unmatched junction bases: 5. CDR3 amino acids: CAISVGQGVVYTF. The CDR3 DNA follows: TGTGCCATCAGTGTGGGACAGGGGGTTGTCTACACCTTC.

The chain is built from TRBV28 and TRBJ2-7, with 8 bases identical to TRBD2. The CDR3 runs to 17 residues. In germline, CDR1 is MDHEN, CDR2 SYDVKM. V dropped 2 bases and J dropped 7; count of bases not matched to a gene: 16. CDR3 bases: TGTGCCAGCAGTTTACTCGGTCCCGGGACTAGGGTAGGGGAGCAGTACTTC. It codes for CASSLLGPGTRVGEQYF.

This clonotype was detected many times. V and J are TRBV2 and TRBJ2-7; D not resolved. Germline V gene lookup returns CDR1 SNHLY and CDR2 FYNNEI. Trimming cost V 4 bases and J 3 bases, with 10 bases left between them. The CDR3 runs to 13 residues. CDR3 coding DNA: TGTGCCAGCAGTGTACTTCTCGGCTACGAGCAGTACTTC. Its translation: CASSVLLGYEQYF.

This clonotype was counted many times. This chain connects TRBV5-1 to TRBJ1-1, with D possibly TRBD1 on 5 matching bases. CDR1 is SGHRS, CDR2 YFSETQ, per germline. The V gene lost 5 bases and the J gene lost 0 bases, with 11 bases spanning the gap. This CDR3 spans 14 amino acids. The CDR3 loop is CASRTGYLNTEAFF. CDR3 nucleotide sequence: TGCGCCAGCAGAACAGGATACCTGAACACTGAAGCTTTCTTT.

This clonotype has ten or more counts. V usage is TRBV5-1 and J usage is TRBJ1-1, with a tentative D call TRBD1 (5 bases). Germline lookup yields CDR1 SGHRS and CDR2 YFSETQ. The CDR3 sequence is 13 residues long. V lost 6 bases to trimming and J lost 0 bases, with 9 bases between them. CDR3 DNA sequence: TGCGCCAGCACCACAGGATTGAACACTGAAGCTTTCTTT. Translated: CASTTGLNTEAFF.

At least ten counts were recorded for this clonotype. The V call is TRBV5-5, the J call TRBJ2-2; TRBD2 matches 10 bases. There are 16 residues in the CDR3. Losses at the gene ends were 2 bases for V and 5 bases for J; bases not matched to a gene: 6. Germline CDR1 reads SGHKS; CDR2 reads YYEKEE (reference sequence). The CDR3 here is CASSLGASGSTGELFF. Here the CDR3 DNA reads TGTGCCAGCAGCTTAGGCGCTAGCGGGAGTACCGGGGAGCTGTTTTTT.

There are many counts of this clonotype. The chain has TRBV29-1 and TRBJ1-2; 10 nucleotides line up with TRBD1. Looked up from germline, CDR1 is SQVTM and CDR2 is ANQGSEA. The CDR3 consists of 15 residues. V was clipped by 5 bases and J by 4 bases; unmatched bases: 10. The CDR3 is CSVPPGDRGGYGYTF. CDR3 DNA: TGCAGCGTTCCACCAGGGGACAGGGGCGGCTATGGCTACACCTTC.

This clonotype has at least ten counts. The rearrangement uses TRBV7-9 and TRBJ1-1, with TRBD1 identical over 8 bases. CDR3 length equals 14 residues. Germline CDR1 reads SEHNR; CDR2 reads FQNEAQ (reference sequence). Unmatched junction bases numbered 3, after V lost 5 bases and J lost 1 base. CDR3 sequence: CASSDRGKNTEAFF. CDR3 sequence (DNA): TGTGCCAGCAGCGACAGGGGTAAGAACACTGAAGCTTTCTTT.

Ten or more counts support this clonotype. The chain is built from TRBV10-2 and TRBJ2-5, with D perhaps assigned TRBD1 or TRBD2 (6 bases each). CDR1 WSHSY and CDR2 SAAADI come from the germline V gene. Trimming shortened V by 8 bases and J by 5 bases, and 18 bases separated the two germline ends. The length of the CDR3 is 14 residues. The DNA of the CDR3 is TGCGCCAGCTCACCCAGGGGCGGGGTGGAGACCCAGTACTTC. This encodes CASSPRGGVETQYF.

Many counts were recorded for this clonotype. The V call is TRBV2, the J call TRBJ2-7; D is ambiguous. Trimming took off 10 bases at V and 3 bases at J, with 13 bases between the two ends. The CDR3 runs 12 residues. The germline CDR1 and CDR2 sequences are SNHLY and FYNNEI. The CDR3 is CAITGPGYEQYF. Written as DNA, the CDR3 is TGTGCCATCACGGGTCCGGGCTACGAGCAGTACTTC.

This clonotype was seen at least ten times. This chain connects TRBV5-1 to TRBJ2-7; 10 positions agree with TRBD2. V trimming: 4 bases; J trimming: 2 bases; junction bases outside the gene matches: 12. Per germline, CDR1 SGHRS and CDR2 YFSETQ. CDR3 length equals 17 residues. CDR3 DNA: TGCGCCAGCAGCACCTTGGGAACTAGCGGGATCACCTACGAGCAGTACTTC. Amino acids: CASSTLGTSGITYEQYF.

This clonotype has at least ten counts. This sequence joins TRBV10-3 and TRBJ2-3; unclear D gene. The V end lost 3 bases, the J end lost 5 bases, and 3 bases lay between the germline ends. CDR1 and CDR2 (germline): ENHRY, SYGVKD. The CDR3 length is 11 residues. The CDR3: CAISDGDTQYF. CDR3 in DNA: TGTGCCATCAGTGATGGAGATACGCAGTATTTT.

With respect to this clonotype: At one boundary the junction diverges from the germline segment, which might be a read error. The rearrangement links TRBV3-1 to TRBJ1-5; D gene unclear. Germline CDR1 and CDR2: LGHDT and YNNKEL (reference sequence). The CDR3 length is 16 residues. CDR3: CDSSQVPGIGNQPQHF. The CDR3 DNA follows: TGTGACAGCAGCCAAGTACCGGGAATTGGCAATCAGCCCCAGCATTTT.

This clonotype has ten or more counts. The rearrangement uses TRBV7-3 and TRBJ2-1, with 10 bases aligning to TRBD2. The germline gives CDR1 SGHTA, CDR2 FQGTGA. This CDR3 has 17 residues. With V trimmed by 2 bases and J by 5 bases, 9 bases remained unmatched. The CDR3 sequence is CASSLLSSGRKDNEQFF. As DNA, the CDR3 is TGTGCCAGCAGCTTACTATCTAGCGGGAGAAAGGACAATGAGCAGTTCTTC.

To note about this clonotype: This may arise from a read error, as a much more abundant clone is one base away. The chain uses TRBV5-1 and TRBJ1-1, with 9 bases lining up with TRBD1. The V gene's germline CDR1 is SGHRS and CDR2 YFSETQ. The CDR3 sequence is 14 residues long. CDR3 sequence (DNA): TGCGCCAACAGCTTTCGGACAGGGGATACTGAAGCTTTCTTT. Its protein product is CANSFRTGDTEAFF.